Sequencing of this TCR beta chain was carried out in a study of T-cell memory formation after mild COVID-19. TCRdb reanalysed the 5' RACE reads using MiXCR and keeps one entry per CDR3 protein. The sample carries 85,000 to 130,000 distinct CDR3 sequences, 11% recorded once. Germline assignment: CDR1 SGHRS and CDR2 YFSETQ. This CDR3 is built from 16 residues. General study points: Among clones contracting day 15 to 85, CD4/CD8 was balanced, whereas later expanders leaned CD4+. Second-wave clones reaching peak frequency on day 37 lacked confirmed SARS-CoV-2 specificity. Memory cells collected pre-infection included some clones that later responded, suggesting cross-reactive memory joined. CD4+ clones that contracted lay mainly in CM and EM; CD8+ ones lay in EMRA.

This clonotype was seen repeatedly, ten times or more. Its antigen is unidentified. J is TRBJ1-1 and V is TRBV5-1; 7 bases agree with TRBD1. The clonotype comes from a man aged 18-30 years who had mild COVID-19 (a few samples of this study predate the infection). Cell type and time point are not known. Sequenced input: PBMCs or a T cell subset sorted from them (not recorded which). The CDR3 sequence: CPATSGTEEPNTEAFF. CDR3 in DNA: TGCCCCGCTACAAGCGGGACAGAAGAACCAAACACTGAAGCTTTCTTT.